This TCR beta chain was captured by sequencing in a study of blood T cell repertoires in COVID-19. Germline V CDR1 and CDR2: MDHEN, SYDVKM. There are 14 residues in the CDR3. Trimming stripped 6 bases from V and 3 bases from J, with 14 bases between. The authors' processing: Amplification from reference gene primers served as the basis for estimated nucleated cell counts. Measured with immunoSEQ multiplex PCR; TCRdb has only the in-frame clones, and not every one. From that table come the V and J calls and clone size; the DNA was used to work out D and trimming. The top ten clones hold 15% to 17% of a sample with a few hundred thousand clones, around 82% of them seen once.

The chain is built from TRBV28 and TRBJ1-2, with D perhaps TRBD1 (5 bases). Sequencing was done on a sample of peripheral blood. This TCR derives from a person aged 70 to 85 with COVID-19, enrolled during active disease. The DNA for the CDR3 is TGTGCCAGCAGCCCTCTAGACAGTCACTATGGCTACACCTTC. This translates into CASSPLDSHYGYTF.